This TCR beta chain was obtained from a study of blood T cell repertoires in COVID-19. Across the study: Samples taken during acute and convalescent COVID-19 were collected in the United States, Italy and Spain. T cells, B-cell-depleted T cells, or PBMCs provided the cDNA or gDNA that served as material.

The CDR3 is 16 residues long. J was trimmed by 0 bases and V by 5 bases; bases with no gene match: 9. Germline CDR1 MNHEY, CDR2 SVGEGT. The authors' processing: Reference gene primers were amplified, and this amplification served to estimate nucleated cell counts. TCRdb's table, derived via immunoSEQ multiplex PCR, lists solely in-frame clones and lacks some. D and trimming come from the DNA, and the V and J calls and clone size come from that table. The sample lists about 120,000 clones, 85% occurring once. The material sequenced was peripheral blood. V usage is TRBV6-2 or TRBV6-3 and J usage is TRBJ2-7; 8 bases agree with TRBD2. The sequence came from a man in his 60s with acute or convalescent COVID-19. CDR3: CASSTPLAVVSYEQYF. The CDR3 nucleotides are TGTGCCAGCAGTACTCCACTAGCGGTAGTCTCCTACGAGCAGTACTTC.